Listed here is a single T cell receptor (beta chain). Sequencing used immunoSEQ multiplex PCR; TCRdb keeps in-frame clones, though not all of them. The sample includes some 8,800 clones, 20% to 25% of them seen just once. As for treatment: randomized to nivolumab then ipilimumab (arm A) or the reverse (arm B). No patient had prior DNA-damaging chemotherapy. The CDR3 has 15 amino acids. Per the germline V gene, CDR1 is SGHRS and CDR2 is YFSETQ. V shed 4 bases, J shed 4 bases, and the junction held 11 bases outside the gene matches. The data were obtained in a study of sequential checkpoint blockade in melanoma. Study-level background: Each arm's sequence ended with maintenance nivolumab. Under 25 patients had matched tumor biopsies before treatment and at week 13 after nivolumab or ipilimumab alone.

The chain couples TRBV5-1 to TRBJ2-7; 7 bases are a match to TRBD2. The TCR originated in a human donor with melanoma. The specimen was tumor tissue (inferred from file names), collected from a patient given nivolumab and ipilimumab in sequence. CDR3 nucleotide sequence: TGCGCCAGCAGCACTAGTACCGGGAGGCCTTACGAGCAGTACTTC. This translates into CASSTSTGRPYEQYF.